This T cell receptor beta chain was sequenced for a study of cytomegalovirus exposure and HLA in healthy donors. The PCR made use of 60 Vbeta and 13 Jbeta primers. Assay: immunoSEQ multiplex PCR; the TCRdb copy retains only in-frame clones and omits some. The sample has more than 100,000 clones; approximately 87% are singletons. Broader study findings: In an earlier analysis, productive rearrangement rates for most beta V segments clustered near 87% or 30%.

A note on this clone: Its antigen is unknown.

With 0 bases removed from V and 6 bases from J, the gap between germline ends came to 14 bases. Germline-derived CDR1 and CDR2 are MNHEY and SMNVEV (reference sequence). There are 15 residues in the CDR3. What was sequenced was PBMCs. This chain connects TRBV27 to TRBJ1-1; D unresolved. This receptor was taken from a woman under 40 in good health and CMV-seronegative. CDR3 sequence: CASSLSQFPHAEAFF. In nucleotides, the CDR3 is TGTGCCAGCAGTTTATCCCAGTTCCCCCACGCTGAAGCTTTCTTT.